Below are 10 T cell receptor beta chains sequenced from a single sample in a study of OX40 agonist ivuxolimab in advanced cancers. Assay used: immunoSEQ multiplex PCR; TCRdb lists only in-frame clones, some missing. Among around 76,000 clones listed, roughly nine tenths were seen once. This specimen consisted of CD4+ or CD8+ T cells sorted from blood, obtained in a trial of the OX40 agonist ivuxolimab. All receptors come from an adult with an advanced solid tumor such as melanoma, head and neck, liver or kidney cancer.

CDR3 residues: CASSRGQDTEAFF. Here the CDR3 DNA reads TGTGCCAGCTCACGCGGACAGGACACTGAAGCTTTCTTT. V and J are TRBV18 and TRBJ1-1; TRBD1 matches 7 bases. This CDR3 comprises 13 residues. Per germline, CDR1 KGHSH and CDR2 LQKENI. After removal of 4 bases from V and 3 bases from J, the junction contained 2 bases not matched to a gene.

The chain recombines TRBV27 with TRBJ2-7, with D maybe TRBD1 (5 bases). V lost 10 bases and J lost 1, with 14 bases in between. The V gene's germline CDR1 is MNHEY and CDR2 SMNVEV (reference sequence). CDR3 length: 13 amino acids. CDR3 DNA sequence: TGTGCCACAAAAAGGGGTAGTTCCTACGAGCAGTACTTC. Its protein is CATKRGSSYEQYF.

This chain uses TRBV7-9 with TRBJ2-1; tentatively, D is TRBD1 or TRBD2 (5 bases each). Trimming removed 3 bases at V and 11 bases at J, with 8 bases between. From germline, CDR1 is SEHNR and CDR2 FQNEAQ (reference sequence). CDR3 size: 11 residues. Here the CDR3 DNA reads TGTGCCAGCAGCTTTCCGGGACAGCAGTTCTTC. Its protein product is CASSFPGQQFF.

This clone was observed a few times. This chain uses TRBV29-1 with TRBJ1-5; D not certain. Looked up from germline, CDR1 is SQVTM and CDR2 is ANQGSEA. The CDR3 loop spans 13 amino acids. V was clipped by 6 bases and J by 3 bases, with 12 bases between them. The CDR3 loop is CSVITDLNQPQHF. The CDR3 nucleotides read TGCAGCGTCATAACAGACCTCAATCAGCCCCAGCATTTT.

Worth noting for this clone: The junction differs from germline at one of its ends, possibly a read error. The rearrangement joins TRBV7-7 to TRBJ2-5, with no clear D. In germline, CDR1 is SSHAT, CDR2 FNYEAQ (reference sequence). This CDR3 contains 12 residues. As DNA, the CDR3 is TGTGCTAGCAGCTTCTTTGGAGAGACCCAGTACTTC. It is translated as CASSFFGETQYF. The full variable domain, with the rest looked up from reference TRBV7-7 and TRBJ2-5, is GAGVSQSPRYKVTKRGQDVTLRCDPISSHATLYWYQQALGQGPEFLTYFNYEAQPDKSGLPSDRFSAERPEGSISTLTIQRTEQRDSAMYRCASSFFGETQYFGPGTRLLVL.

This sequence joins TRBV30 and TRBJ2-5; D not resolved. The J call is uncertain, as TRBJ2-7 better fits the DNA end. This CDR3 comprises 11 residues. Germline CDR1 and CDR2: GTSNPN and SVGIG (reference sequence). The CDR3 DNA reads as TGTGCCTGGAGGGACCCCTACGAGCAGTACTTC. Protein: CAWRDPYEQYF.

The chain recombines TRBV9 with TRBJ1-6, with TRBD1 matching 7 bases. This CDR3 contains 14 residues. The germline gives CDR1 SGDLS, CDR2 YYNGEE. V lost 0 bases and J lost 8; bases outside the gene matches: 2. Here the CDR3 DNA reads TGTGCCAGCAGCGTAGGCAGGGGGGATTCACCCCTCCACTTT. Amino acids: CASSVGRGDSPLHF.

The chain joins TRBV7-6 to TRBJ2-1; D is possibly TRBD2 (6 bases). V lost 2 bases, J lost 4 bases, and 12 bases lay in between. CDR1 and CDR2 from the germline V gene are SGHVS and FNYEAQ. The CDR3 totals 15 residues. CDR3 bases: TGTGCCAGCAGCTTAAATTGGGACTCTTACAATGAGCAGTTCTTC. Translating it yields CASSLNWDSYNEQFF. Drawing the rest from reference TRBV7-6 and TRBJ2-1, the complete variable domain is GAGVSQSPRYKVTKRGQDVALRCDPISGHVSLYWYRQALGQGPEFLTYFNYEAQQDKSGLPNDRFSAERPEGSISTLTIQRTEQRDSAMYRCASSLNWDSYNEQFFGPGTRLTVL.

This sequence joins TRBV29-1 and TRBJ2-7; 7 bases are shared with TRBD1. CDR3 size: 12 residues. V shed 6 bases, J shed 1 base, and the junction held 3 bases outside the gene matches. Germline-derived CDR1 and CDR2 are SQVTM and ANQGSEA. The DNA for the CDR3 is TGCAGCGTAGCGACAGGGTCCTACGAGCAGTACTTC. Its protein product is CSVATGSYEQYF.

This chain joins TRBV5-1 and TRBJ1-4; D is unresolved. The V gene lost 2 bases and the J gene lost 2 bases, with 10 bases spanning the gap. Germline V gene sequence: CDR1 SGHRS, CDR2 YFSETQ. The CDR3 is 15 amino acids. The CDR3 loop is CASSLTATTNEKLFF. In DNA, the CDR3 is TGCGCCAGCAGCTTAACAGCCACCACTAATGAAAAACTGTTTTTT.